The source of this T cell receptor (beta chain) is a study of T cell changes during pregnancy in multiple sclerosis. The protocol was immunoSEQ multiplex PCR, while the TCRdb copy is restricted to in-frame clones and leaves out a portion. This table has about 30,000 clones, about 88% appearing once. Germline V gene data show CDR1 as SGHRS and CDR2 as YFSETQ. With 4 bases clipped from V and 0 bases from J, the junction kept 7 bases outside the gene matches. The CDR3 totals 16 residues. The genes are TRBV5-1 and TRBJ1-1, with 9 bases matching TRBD1. The input for sequencing was CD8+ T cells from peripheral blood mononuclear cells, taken in the second trimester of pregnancy. The receptor's source is a female donor with multiple sclerosis, enrolled in a pregnancy study. In DNA form, the CDR3 reads TGCGCCAGCAGCAGCGGACAGGGGAGTTTGAACACTGAAGCTTTCTTT. Its protein product is CASSSGQGSLNTEAFF.